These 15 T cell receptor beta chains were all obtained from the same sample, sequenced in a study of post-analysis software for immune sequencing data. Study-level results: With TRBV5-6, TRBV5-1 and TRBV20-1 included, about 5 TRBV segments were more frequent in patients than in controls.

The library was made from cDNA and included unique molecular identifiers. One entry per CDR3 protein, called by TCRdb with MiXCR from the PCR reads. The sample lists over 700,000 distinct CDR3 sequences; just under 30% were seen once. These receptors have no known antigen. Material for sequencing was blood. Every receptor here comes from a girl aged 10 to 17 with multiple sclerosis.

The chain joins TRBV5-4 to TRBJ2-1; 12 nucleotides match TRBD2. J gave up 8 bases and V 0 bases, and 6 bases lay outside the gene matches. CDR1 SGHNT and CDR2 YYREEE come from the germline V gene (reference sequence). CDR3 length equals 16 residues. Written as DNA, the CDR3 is TGTGCCAGCAGCTTGGCTAGCGGGAGGGCCAAGGATGAGCAGTTCTTC. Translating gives CASSLASGRAKDEQFF.

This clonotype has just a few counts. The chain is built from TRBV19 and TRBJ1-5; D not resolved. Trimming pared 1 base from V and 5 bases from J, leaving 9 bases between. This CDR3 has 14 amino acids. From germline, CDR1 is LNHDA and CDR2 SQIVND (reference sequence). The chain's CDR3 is CASSIVVGDQPQHF. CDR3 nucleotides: TGTGCCAGTAGTATAGTGGTTGGCGATCAGCCCCAGCATTTT.

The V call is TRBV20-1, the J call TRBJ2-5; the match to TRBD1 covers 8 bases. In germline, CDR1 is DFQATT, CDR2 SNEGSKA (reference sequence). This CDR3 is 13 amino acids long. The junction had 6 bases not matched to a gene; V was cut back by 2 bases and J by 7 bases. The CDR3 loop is CSARRTGLGTQYF. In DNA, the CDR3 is TGCAGTGCTAGAAGGACAGGGTTGGGGACCCAGTACTTC.

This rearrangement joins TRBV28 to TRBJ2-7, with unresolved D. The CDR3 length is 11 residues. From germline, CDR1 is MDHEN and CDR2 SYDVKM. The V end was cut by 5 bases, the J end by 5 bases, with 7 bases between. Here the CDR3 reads CASSPYDEQYF. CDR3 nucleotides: TGTGCCAGCAGTCCATACGACGAGCAGTACTTC.

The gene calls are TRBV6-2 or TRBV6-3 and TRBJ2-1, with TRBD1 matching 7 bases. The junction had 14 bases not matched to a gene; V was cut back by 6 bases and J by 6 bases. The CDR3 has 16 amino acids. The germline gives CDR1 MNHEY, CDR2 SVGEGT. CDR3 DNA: TGTGCCAGCAGCCGGATGGGGCAGACAGGGCCCAATGAGCAGTTCTTC. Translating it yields CASSRMGQTGPNEQFF.

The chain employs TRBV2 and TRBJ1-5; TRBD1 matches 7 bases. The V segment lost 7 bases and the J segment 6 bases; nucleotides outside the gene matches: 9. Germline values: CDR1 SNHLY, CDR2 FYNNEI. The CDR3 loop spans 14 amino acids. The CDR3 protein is CASMVGQGGQPQHF. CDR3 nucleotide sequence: TGTGCCAGCATGGTCGGGCAGGGGGGTCAGCCCCAGCATTTT.

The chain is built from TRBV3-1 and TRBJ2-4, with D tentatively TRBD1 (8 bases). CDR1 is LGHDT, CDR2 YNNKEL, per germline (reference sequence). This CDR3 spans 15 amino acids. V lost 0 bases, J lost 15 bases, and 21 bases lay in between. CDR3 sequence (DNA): TGTGCCAGCAGCCAAGATGTAACAGGGGGAGGGCGCAGGTACTTC. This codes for CASSQDVTGGGRRYF.

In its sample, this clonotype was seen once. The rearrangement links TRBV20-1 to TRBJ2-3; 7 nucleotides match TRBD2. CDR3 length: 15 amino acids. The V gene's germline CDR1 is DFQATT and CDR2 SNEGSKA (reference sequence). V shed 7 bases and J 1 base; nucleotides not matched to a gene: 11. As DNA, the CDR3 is TGCAGTGTTAAGAGAGCGGGGAGACGCACAGATACGCAGTATTTT. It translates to CSVKRAGRRTDTQYF.

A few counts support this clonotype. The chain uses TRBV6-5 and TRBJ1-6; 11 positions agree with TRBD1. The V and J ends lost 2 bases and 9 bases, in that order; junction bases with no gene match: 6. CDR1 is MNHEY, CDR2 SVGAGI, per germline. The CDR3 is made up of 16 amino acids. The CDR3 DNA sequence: TGTGCCAGCAGTTACCTAGCGGGGACAGGGGGTTCACCCCTCCACTTT. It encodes CASSYLAGTGGSPLHF.

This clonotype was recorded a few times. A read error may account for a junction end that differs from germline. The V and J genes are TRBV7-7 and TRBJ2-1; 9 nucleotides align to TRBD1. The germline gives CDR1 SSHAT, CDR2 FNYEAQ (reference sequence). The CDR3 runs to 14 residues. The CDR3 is CASSQGQGQNEQFF. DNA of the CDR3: TGTGCTAGCAGCCAGGGACAGGGTCAAAATGAGCAGTTCTTC.

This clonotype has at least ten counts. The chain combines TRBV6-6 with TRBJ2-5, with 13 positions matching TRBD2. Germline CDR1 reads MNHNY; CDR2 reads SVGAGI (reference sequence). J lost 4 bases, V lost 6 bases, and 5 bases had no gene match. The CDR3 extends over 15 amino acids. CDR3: CASRPGLAGIETQYF. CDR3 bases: TGTGCCAGCAGACCGGGACTAGCGGGAATAGAGACCCAGTACTTC.

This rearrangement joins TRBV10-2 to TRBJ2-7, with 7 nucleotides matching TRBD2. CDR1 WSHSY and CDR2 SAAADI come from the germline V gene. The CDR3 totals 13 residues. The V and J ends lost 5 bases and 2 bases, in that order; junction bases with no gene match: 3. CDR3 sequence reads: CASSPREAYEQYF. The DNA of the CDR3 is TGCGCCAGCAGTCCCCGGGAGGCCTACGAGCAGTACTTC.

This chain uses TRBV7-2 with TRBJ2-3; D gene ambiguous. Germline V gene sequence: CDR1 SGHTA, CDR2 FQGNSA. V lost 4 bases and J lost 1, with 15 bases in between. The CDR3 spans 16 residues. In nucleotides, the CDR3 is TGTGCCAGCAGCTCTGGGCCGTCGGACGGCACAGATACGCAGTATTTT. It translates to CASSSGPSDGTDTQYF.

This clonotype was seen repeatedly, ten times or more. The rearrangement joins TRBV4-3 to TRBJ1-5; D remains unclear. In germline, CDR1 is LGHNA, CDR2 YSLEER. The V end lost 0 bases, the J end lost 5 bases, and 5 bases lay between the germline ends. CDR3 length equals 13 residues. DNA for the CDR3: TGCGCCAGCAGCCAAGATGTTGATCAGCCCCAGCATTTT. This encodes CASSQDVDQPQHF.

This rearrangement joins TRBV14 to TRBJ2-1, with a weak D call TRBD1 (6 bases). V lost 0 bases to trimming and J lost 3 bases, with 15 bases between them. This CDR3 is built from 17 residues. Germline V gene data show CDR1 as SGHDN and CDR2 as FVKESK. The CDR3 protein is CASSQDQGRGNYNEQFF. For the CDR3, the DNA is TGTGCCAGCAGCCAAGATCAAGGCAGGGGCAACTACAATGAGCAGTTCTTC. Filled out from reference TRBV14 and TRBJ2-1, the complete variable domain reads EAGVTQFPSHSVIEKGQTVTLRCDPISGHDNLYWYRRVMGKEIKFLLHFVKESKQDESGMPNNRFLAERTGGTYSTLKVQPAELEDSGVYFCASSQDQGRGNYNEQFFGPGTRLTVL.